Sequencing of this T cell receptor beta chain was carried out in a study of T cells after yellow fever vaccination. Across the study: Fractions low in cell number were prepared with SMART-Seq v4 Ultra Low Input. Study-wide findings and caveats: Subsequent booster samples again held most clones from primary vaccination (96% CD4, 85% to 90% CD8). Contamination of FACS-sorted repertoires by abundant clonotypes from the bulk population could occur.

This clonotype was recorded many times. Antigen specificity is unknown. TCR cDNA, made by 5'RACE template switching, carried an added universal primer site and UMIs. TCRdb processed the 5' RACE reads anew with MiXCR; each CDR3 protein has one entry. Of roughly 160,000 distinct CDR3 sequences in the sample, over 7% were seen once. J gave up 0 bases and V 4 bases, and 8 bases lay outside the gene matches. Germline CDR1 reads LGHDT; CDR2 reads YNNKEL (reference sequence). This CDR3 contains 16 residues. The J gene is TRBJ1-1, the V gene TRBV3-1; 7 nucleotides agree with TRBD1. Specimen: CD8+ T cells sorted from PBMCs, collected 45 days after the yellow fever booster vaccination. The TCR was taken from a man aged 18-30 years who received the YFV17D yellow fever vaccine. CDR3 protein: CASSLGTVDMNTEAFF. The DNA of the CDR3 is TGTGCCAGCAGCCTCGGGACAGTAGACATGAACACTGAAGCTTTCTTT.